What follows are 30 T cell receptor beta chains derived from one specimen sequenced in a study of cytomegalovirus exposure and HLA in healthy donors. In the PCR, 60 Vbeta and 13 Jbeta primers were used. The assay was immunoSEQ multiplex PCR, and TCRdb's table has in-frame clones only and misses some. The sample holds more than 60,000 clones, around 68% seen once. Source material: PBMCs. The source is a man in his forties or fifties in good health and CMV-seropositive.

This clone was seen only once. This chain connects TRBV9 to TRBJ2-5, with TRBD2 matching over 9 bases. From germline, CDR1 is SGDLS and CDR2 YYNGEE. V shed 0 bases, J shed 1 base, and the junction held 7 bases outside the gene matches. CDR3 length: 17 amino acids. The CDR3 region has the DNA TGTGCCAGCAGCGTAGACGGGGGCGGGGGGGCCCAAGAGACCCAGTACTTC. This gives the protein CASSVDGGGGAQETQYF.

This sequence joins TRBV7-6 and TRBJ2-3; 10 nucleotides line up with TRBD2. The CDR3 sequence is 17 residues long. Losses at the gene ends were 0 bases for V and 1 base for J; bases not matched to a gene: 4. Germline CDR1 and CDR2: SGHVS and FNYEAQ. CDR3 residues: CASSLAWSGGGTDTQYF. The CDR3 DNA sequence: TGTGCCAGCAGCTTAGCTTGGAGCGGGGGGGGCACAGATACGCAGTATTTT.

The chain combines TRBV7-2 with TRBJ2-2; 7 bases are shared with TRBD1. Germline V gene sequence: CDR1 SGHTA, CDR2 FQGNSA. Trimming removed 5 bases from V and 0 bases from J; junction bases left unmatched: 3. The CDR3 totals 15 residues. The CDR3: CASSLQGTNTGELFF. The CDR3 nucleotides read TGTGCCAGCAGCCTACAGGGGACGAACACCGGGGAGCTGTTTTTT.

V and J are TRBV28 and TRBJ1-6; TRBD1 matches at 7 bases. The CDR3 extends over 15 amino acids. V was clipped by 6 bases and J by 7 bases; unmatched bases: 9. From germline, CDR1 is MDHEN and CDR2 SYDVKM. CDR3 coding DNA: TGTGCCAGCAGGTTGAGGGGGCAGCGCAATTCACCCCTCCACTTT. The encoded protein is CASRLRGQRNSPLHF.

The chain links TRBV7-2 to TRBJ2-5; weak D call: TRBD2 (6 bases). This CDR3 is built from 16 residues. The germline gives CDR1 SGHTA, CDR2 FQGNSA. The V and J ends lost 2 bases and 5 bases respectively, with 18 bases between them. The CDR3: CASSLKAGLTWETQYF. The CDR3 nucleotides read TGTGCCAGCAGCTTAAAGGCGGGGCTCACCTGGGAGACCCAGTACTTC.

This chain connects TRBV6-1 to TRBJ1-1; a possible D gene is TRBD1 (5 bases). Trimming took off 4 bases at V and 8 bases at J, with 14 bases between the two ends. Germline CDR1 is MNHNS and CDR2 is SASEGT. The CDR3 is 13 amino acids. DNA of the CDR3: TGTGCCAGCAGTGGTTTGGCGGGGGTAGAAGCTTTCTTT. It codes for CASSGLAGVEAFF.

The V gene is TRBV6-5, the J gene TRBJ2-2; no definite D call. Germline-derived CDR1 and CDR2 are MNHEY and SVGAGI. V was cut by 2 bases and J by 3 bases, with 13 bases left in between. The CDR3 is made up of 16 amino acids. CDR3 residues: CASSYIQVEHTGELFF. The CDR3, as DNA: TGTGCCAGCAGTTACATCCAGGTCGAGCACACCGGGGAGCTGTTTTTT.

This clone was detected only a few times. The V call is TRBV7-6, the J call TRBJ2-1; unclear D gene. V was pared by 5 bases and J by 10 bases, with 12 bases between. Germline V gene sequence: CDR1 SGHVS, CDR2 FNYEAQ. This CDR3 contains 12 residues. The CDR3 loop is CASSPTGSEQFF. CDR3 in DNA: TGTGCCAGCAGCCCAACCGGGTCCGAGCAGTTCTTC.

Sample share makes this clone medium-sized. This sequence joins TRBV5-4 and TRBJ2-3, with unresolved D. This CDR3 is built from 12 residues. V gave up 0 bases and J gave up 5 bases, with 4 bases separating them. The germline V gene encodes CDR1 SGHNT and CDR2 YYREEE (reference sequence). DNA for the CDR3: TGTGCCAGCAGCTTGGCAGGAGATACGCAGTATTTT. Amino acids: CASSLAGDTQYF.

This rearrangement joins TRBV10-3 to TRBJ2-3; 10 bases fit TRBD1. The CDR3 has 14 residues. Germline V CDR1 and CDR2: ENHRY, SYGVKD. J gave up 0 bases and V 7 bases, and 1 base lay outside the gene matches. CDR3 sequence: CAIKGQGSTDTQYF. For the CDR3, the DNA is TGTGCCATCAAGGGACAGGGGAGCACAGATACGCAGTATTTT.

The V and J genes are TRBV27 and TRBJ1-2, with TRBD1 as a possible D gene (6 bases). Trimming took 1 base from V and 5 from J, leaving 14 bases between them. Germline CDR1 and CDR2: MNHEY and SMNVEV (reference sequence). This CDR3 comprises 15 residues. CDR3 in amino acids: CASSLYGGVGYGYTF. Written as DNA, the CDR3 is TGTGCCAGCAGTTTATATGGGGGCGTGGGTTATGGCTACACCTTC.

The chain is built from TRBV6-5 and TRBJ2-5; TRBD2 matches at 7 bases. Germline values: CDR1 MNHEY, CDR2 SVGAGI. Losses at the gene ends were 4 bases for V and 5 bases for J; bases not matched to a gene: 7. The CDR3 loop spans 14 amino acids. CDR3 DNA: TGTGCCAGCAGTTGGGGGGGTTTCGGCGAGACCCAGTACTTC. Encoded protein: CASSWGGFGETQYF.

The V call is TRBV5-1, the J call TRBJ2-7, with TRBD2 identical over 7 bases. V lost 2 bases and J lost 4; bases outside the gene matches: 3. The CDR3 extends over 13 amino acids. CDR1 and CDR2 (germline): SGHRS, YFSETQ. CDR3 in amino acids: CASSFREGYEQYF. CDR3 bases: TGCGCCAGCAGCTTCAGGGAGGGGTACGAGCAGTACTTC.

This clone was seen a single time. This chain connects TRBV7-8 to TRBJ2-7; 10 positions match TRBD1. The length of the CDR3 is 15 residues. The V gene's germline CDR1 is SGHVS and CDR2 FQNEAQ. Losses at the gene ends were 5 bases for V and 2 bases for J; bases not matched to a gene: 6. In DNA form, the CDR3 reads TGTGCCAGCAGCCCCCGGACAGGGGGGCCCTACGAGCAGTACTTC. This codes for CASSPRTGGPYEQYF.

The chain has TRBV18 and TRBJ2-7; 10 bases are shared with TRBD1. From germline, CDR1 is KGHSH and CDR2 LQKENI. The CDR3 has 15 amino acids. Trimming removed 2 bases from V and 5 bases from J; junction bases left unmatched: 6. CDR3 sequence reads: CASSPGTGALHEQYF. The CDR3 DNA is TGTGCCAGCTCACCAGGGACAGGGGCCCTCCACGAGCAGTACTTC.

The chain uses TRBV5-6 and TRBJ2-5; 7 nucleotides line up with TRBD1. The CDR3 is 14 residues long. CDR1 is SGHDT and CDR2 is YYEEEE in the germline V gene. V shed 4 bases and J 2 bases; nucleotides not matched to a gene: 5. The CDR3: CASSPWDSQETQYF. In DNA form, the CDR3 reads TGTGCCAGCAGCCCCTGGGACAGTCAAGAGACCCAGTACTTC.

The CDR3: CASSWGTASYEQYF. In nucleotides, the CDR3 is TGTGCCAGCAGTTGGGGGACAGCTTCCTACGAGCAGTACTTC. The J gene is TRBJ2-7, the V gene TRBV6-5; 7 positions agree with TRBD1. This CDR3 comprises 14 residues. Germline V gives CDR1 MNHEY, CDR2 SVGAGI. The V segment lost 4 bases and the J segment 1 base; nucleotides outside the gene matches: 4.

The sample holds a few counts of this clone. The CDR3 region has the DNA TGTGCCAGCAGTAGACAGGGAGCCGAAGCTTTCTTT. Its protein product is CASSRQGAEAFF. This sequence joins TRBV2 and TRBJ1-1; 7 bases align to TRBD1. V dropped 5 bases and J dropped 8; count of bases not matched to a gene: 5. The CDR3 runs 12 residues. The germline V gene has CDR1 SNHLY and CDR2 FYNNEI.

The V and J genes are TRBV9 and TRBJ2-1; possibly TRBD1 for D (5 bases). Between the trimmed V and J ends, which lost 3 bases and 3 bases, there was a span of 13 bases. CDR1 is SGDLS, CDR2 YYNGEE, per germline. The CDR3 runs 15 residues. The CDR3 coding sequence is TGTGCCAGCAGCGACCCCGAACAGGACTACAATGAGCAGTTCTTC. Its translation: CASSDPEQDYNEQFF.

The rearrangement uses TRBV2 and TRBJ2-3; TRBD2 aligns across 9 bases. CDR1 and CDR2 (germline): SNHLY, FYNNEI. This CDR3 contains 15 residues. V was pared by 2 bases and J by 1 base, with 1 base of the junction left unmatched. CDR3 in amino acids: CASSESSGGTDTQYF. CDR3 bases: TGTGCCAGCAGTGAATCTAGCGGGGGCACAGATACGCAGTATTTT.

The chain carries TRBV9 and TRBJ2-7; possibly TRBD1 for D (6 bases). Trimming took 3 bases from V and 0 from J, leaving 10 bases between them. The germline V gene has CDR1 SGDLS and CDR2 YYNGEE. This CDR3 comprises 14 residues. The CDR3 sequence is CASSADRSSYEQYF. For the CDR3, the DNA is TGTGCCAGCAGCGCCGACAGGAGCTCCTACGAGCAGTACTTC.

The chain recombines TRBV7-2 with TRBJ1-1, with D perhaps TRBD1 (5 bases). Germline CDR1 reads SGHTA; CDR2 reads FQGNSA. V shed 7 bases and J shed 4 bases, with 19 bases lying between them. The CDR3 has 15 residues. The CDR3 bases are TGTGCCAGCAACAACAGGCGGGAGGGGAGCACTGAAGCTTTCTTT. It codes for CASNNRREGSTEAFF.

The chain combines TRBV30 with TRBJ2-7; 8 bases match TRBD2. The CDR3 is 14 residues long. From germline, CDR1 is GTSNPN and CDR2 SVGIG (reference sequence). Germline trimming cut 1 base from V and 3 bases from J; bases unmatched to any gene: 5. CDR3 sequence: CAWSEYGTSYEQYF. In DNA form, the CDR3 reads TGTGCCTGGAGTGAATACGGGACTAGCTACGAGCAGTACTTC. Together with reference TRBV30 and TRBJ2-7, the CDR3 gives the full variable domain: SQTIHQWPATLVQPVGSPLSLECTVEGTSNPNLYWYRQAAGRGLQLLFYSVGIGQISSEVPQNLSASRPQDRQFILSSKKLLLSDSGFYLCAWSEYGTSYEQYFGPGTRLTVT.

The rearrangement links TRBV28 to TRBJ2-1; 9 bases are shared with TRBD2. V dropped 8 bases and J dropped 8; count of bases not matched to a gene: 10. The CDR3 is 14 residues long. Germline V gene sequence: CDR1 MDHEN, CDR2 SYDVKM. CDR3 loop: CASLRGRAGYEQFF. The CDR3 DNA sequence: TGTGCCAGCCTCCGCGGGAGGGCCGGCTATGAGCAGTTCTTC.

The chain links TRBV7-2 to TRBJ2-1; D ambiguous. V lost 3 bases, J lost 0 bases, and 9 bases lay in between. The CDR3 has 15 residues. Germline V gives CDR1 SGHTA, CDR2 FQGNSA. CDR3 DNA: TGTGCCAGCAGCTTGCTACCGAGCTCCTACAATGAGCAGTTCTTC. Protein: CASSLLPSSYNEQFF.

The J gene is TRBJ1-1, the V gene TRBV7-6, with D tentatively TRBD1 (5 bases). This CDR3 has 13 residues. The V end lost 5 bases, the J end lost 5 bases, and 12 bases lay between the germline ends. Germline V gene data show CDR1 as SGHVS and CDR2 as FNYEAQ. CDR3 sequence (DNA): TGTGCCAGCAGCCCCCATGGGACTACTGAAGCTTTCTTT. The encoded protein is CASSPHGTTEAFF.

The gene calls are TRBV19 and TRBJ1-5; 9 nucleotides agree with TRBD1. CDR1 and CDR2 (germline): LNHDA, SQIVND (reference sequence). J was trimmed by 1 base and V by 4 bases; bases with no gene match: 11. This CDR3 contains 18 residues. The CDR3 coding sequence is TGTGCCAGTAGTAAGGAGGGGACAGGGCTTGGCAGCAATCAGCCCCAGCATTTT. Its protein is CASSKEGTGLGSNQPQHF.

The genes are TRBV28 and TRBJ1-5, with 8 bases identical to TRBD1. CDR1 MDHEN and CDR2 SYDVKM come from the germline V gene. The V gene end was trimmed by 5 bases and the J gene end by 3 bases; junction bases not matched to a gene: 9. This CDR3 region has 16 residues. The CDR3 DNA is TGTGCCAGCAGTGTCCAGGGACAGGCGGACAATCAGCCCCAGCATTTT. This gives the protein CASSVQGQADNQPQHF.

This rearrangement joins TRBV11-3 to TRBJ2-7; 9 bases align to TRBD1. Germline CDR1 and CDR2: SGHNT and YENEEA. This CDR3 has 17 residues. The trim removed 5 bases at V and 3 bases at J, leaving 14 bases unmatched. In nucleotides, the CDR3 is TGTGCCAGCAGCGTATTTGGACCGACGGACAGGGGCTACGAGCAGTACTTC. This codes for CASSVFGPTDRGYEQYF.

Here the CDR3 reads CASSWASGNGEQYF. The CDR3 region has the DNA TGTGCCAGCAGTTGGGCTAGCGGGAACGGGGAGCAGTACTTC. The chain recombines TRBV27 with TRBJ2-7; 9 bases fit TRBD2. The CDR3 covers 14 residues. The junction had 8 bases not matched to a gene; V was cut back by 4 bases and J by 7 bases. Germline V gene lookup returns CDR1 MNHEY and CDR2 SMNVEV (reference sequence).